The 21 T cell receptor beta chains below all came from one sample that was sequenced in a study of blood T cell repertoires in COVID-19. TCRdb's table, derived via immunoSEQ multiplex PCR, lists solely in-frame clones and lacks some. The table has about 150,000 clones, about 83% seen once. The sample comprised peripheral blood. The source of these receptors is a woman between 50 and 59 years old with active or convalescent COVID-19.

The chain couples TRBV3-1 (or the pseudogene TRBV3-2) to TRBJ1-2, with TRBD1 matching 7 bases. The V gene end was trimmed by 1 base and the J gene end by 8 bases; junction bases not matched to a gene: 7. CDR1 LGHDT and CDR2 YNNKEL come from the germline V gene (reference sequence). The length of the CDR3 is 14 residues. The CDR3 here is CASSQGQGRGGYTF. The DNA for the CDR3 is TGTGCCAGCAGCCAAGGACAGGGCAGAGGAGGCTACACCTTC.

V usage is TRBV12-5 and J usage is TRBJ1-5, with 9 bases aligning to TRBD1. This CDR3 contains 14 residues. Germline V gene data show CDR1 as LGHNT and CDR2 as FRNRAP. V was pared by 8 bases and J by 4 bases, with 6 bases of the junction left unmatched. The CDR3 loop is CASSRQGVNQPQHF. Here the CDR3 DNA reads TGTGCTAGTTCAAGACAGGGGGTTAATCAGCCCCAGCATTTT. The full variable domain, completed using reference TRBV12-5 and TRBJ1-5, is DARVTQTPRHKVTEMGQEVTMRCQPILGHNTVFWYRQTMMQGLELLAYFRNRAPLDDSGMPKDRFSAEMPDATLATLKIQPSEPRDSAVYFCASSRQGVNQPQHFGDGTRLSIL.

The chain has TRBV21-1 and TRBJ2-7; TRBD1 is taken as the D call from the table, unchecked against the DNA. TRBV21-1 is labeled a pseudogene. The CDR3 spans 18 residues. This chain's CDR3 is CASSKEGGTGTRYYEQYF. The CDR3 nucleotides read TGTGCCAGCAGCAAAGAGGGGGGGACAGGGACCCGGTACTACGAGCAGTACTTC.

The rearrangement links TRBV27 to TRBJ1-4; 7 bases are a match to TRBD1. The CDR3 is made up of 15 amino acids. Germline assignment: CDR1 MNHEY and CDR2 SMNVEV (reference sequence). J lost 7 bases, V lost 2 bases, and 7 bases had no gene match. CDR3 amino acids: CASSLRTGISEKLFF. The DNA of the CDR3 is TGTGCCAGCAGTTTAAGGACAGGAATTTCTGAAAAACTGTTTTTT.

The chain recombines TRBV6-6 with TRBJ1-1; perhaps TRBD1 as D (6 bases). This CDR3 has 15 residues. Trimming took off 2 bases at V and 0 bases at J, with 10 bases between the two ends. The germline CDR1 and CDR2 sequences are MNHNY and SVGAGI (reference sequence). The CDR3 here is CASSYGGDMNTEAFF. CDR3 sequence (DNA): TGTGCCAGCAGTTACGGGGGGGACATGAACACTGAAGCTTTCTTT.

The CDR3 nucleotides read TGTGCCAGCACGCTCAGCGGGGTTAGCACAGATACGCAGTATTTT. Residues: CASTLSGVSTDTQYF. This chain joins TRBV27 and TRBJ2-3; 7 nucleotides match TRBD2. The CDR3 totals 15 residues. Germline-derived CDR1 and CDR2 are MNHEY and SMNVEV (reference sequence). V lost 7 bases to trimming and J lost 0 bases; unmatched junction nucleotides: 7.

V is TRBV11-2 and J is TRBJ2-1, with D perhaps TRBD2 (5 bases). CDR1 is SGHAT and CDR2 is FQNNGV in the germline V gene. The CDR3 covers 15 residues. With 0 bases removed from V and 6 bases from J, the gap between germline ends came to 12 bases. DNA for the CDR3: TGTGCCAGCAGCTTAGAACCGCGAGGGTTCAATGAGCAGTTCTTC. This encodes CASSLEPRGFNEQFF.

This chain connects TRBV5-1 to TRBJ2-4; 12 bases map to TRBD1. The CDR3 spans 14 residues. Trimming took 4 bases from V and 11 from J; bases not matched to a gene: 7. The germline gives CDR1 SGHRS, CDR2 YFSETQ. The CDR3 bases are TGCGCCAGCAGCCCGGGACAGGGGGCGGTATTTCAGTACTTC. As protein: CASSPGQGAVFQYF.

The chain recombines TRBV7-6 with TRBJ1-1, with TRBD1 matching 9 bases. The germline gives CDR1 SGHVS, CDR2 FNYEAQ. The trim removed 5 bases at V and 1 base at J, leaving 5 bases unmatched. This CDR3 is 15 amino acids long. CDR3: CASSPGQGPNTEAFF. Here the CDR3 DNA reads TGTGCCAGCAGCCCGGGACAGGGCCCGAACACTGAAGCTTTCTTT.

This clone was counted once. This rearrangement joins TRBV6-2 or TRBV6-3 to TRBJ1-1; D gene ambiguous. The CDR3 consists of 11 residues. CDR1 MNHEY and CDR2 SVGEGT come from the germline V gene. The ends were cut back, 5 bases at V and 6 bases at J, with 7 bases in the middle. CDR3 in DNA: TGTGCCAGCAGTCGGAGTGCTGAAGCTTTCTTT. Protein product: CASSRSAEAFF.

The V call is TRBV11-2, the J call TRBJ2-7; D is perhaps TRBD2 (6 bases). Trimming pared 4 bases from V and 3 bases from J, leaving 13 bases between. CDR3 length equals 14 residues. From germline, CDR1 is SGHAT and CDR2 FQNNGV. CDR3 DNA sequence: TGTGCCAGCAGCTCAGGGTCGGGGGTCTACGAGCAGTACTTC. It specifies CASSSGSGVYEQYF.

This clone showed up just a few times. The chain uses TRBV7-2 and TRBJ2-6, with D possibly TRBD2 on 5 matching bases. The germline V gene has CDR1 SGHTA and CDR2 FQGNSA. Between the trimmed V and J ends, which lost 0 bases and 2 bases, there was a span of 11 bases. The CDR3 runs 17 residues. The CDR3 bases are TGTGCCAGCAGCTTAGCCGGGGTGGGAGCTGGGGCCAACGTCCTGACTTTC. Its translation is CASSLAGVGAGANVLTF.

This chain uses TRBV9 with TRBJ2-1; no clear D gene. Trimming left V 2 bases short and J 9 bases short, with 6 bases between. Germline V gene data show CDR1 as SGDLS and CDR2 as YYNGEE. The CDR3 runs to 11 residues. DNA for the CDR3: TGTGCCAGCAGCGTGCGAGGTGAGCAGTTCTTC. It specifies CASSVRGEQFF.

This clone was recorded once. This chain connects TRBV5-1 to TRBJ2-5; D ambiguous. CDR1 is SGHRS, CDR2 YFSETQ, per germline. V gave up 3 bases and J gave up 1 base, with 7 bases separating them. This CDR3 contains 13 residues. Here the CDR3 DNA reads TGCGCCAGCAGCTCCCAAGCCCAAGAGACCCAGTACTTC. This translates into CASSSQAQETQYF.

The chain joins TRBV7-2 to TRBJ2-7; the D gene is possibly TRBD1 (6 bases). V lost 5 bases, J lost 2 bases, and 16 bases lay in between. This CDR3 contains 15 residues. The germline V gene encodes CDR1 SGHTA and CDR2 FQGNSA. As DNA, the CDR3 is TGTGCCAGCAGCCCCTCCGGGACACAGACCTACGAGCAGTACTTC. This encodes CASSPSGTQTYEQYF.

V and J are TRBV6-6 and TRBJ1-1; possible D gene TRBD1, 5 bases. Germline CDR1 is MNHNY and CDR2 is SVGAGI (reference sequence). This CDR3 is built from 14 residues. Trimming left V 0 bases short and J 7 bases short, with 12 bases between. In DNA form, the CDR3 reads TGTGCCAGCAGTTACTCCCAGGGTGTTTTTGAAGCTTTCTTT. Translating gives CASSYSQGVFEAFF.

As concerns this clone: Other DNA sequences within the sample encode an identical CDR3. The J gene is TRBJ2-1, the V gene TRBV19, with 8 nucleotides matching TRBD1. CDR1 and CDR2 (germline): LNHDA, SQIVND (reference sequence). Trimming cost V 3 bases and J 4 bases; bases outside gene matches: 2. The CDR3 length is 14 residues. This CDR3 reads CASSIGQGYNEQFF. CDR3 bases: TGTGCCAGTAGTATCGGACAGGGTTACAATGAGCAGTTCTTC.

In DNA, the CDR3 is TGTGCCAGCAGTTTAGCGCAACGCCACGAGCAGTACTTC. Translation gives CASSLAQRHEQYF. The chain uses TRBV27 and TRBJ2-7; D unclear. This CDR3 has 13 residues. Trimming left V 2 bases short and J 5 bases short, with 10 bases between. Per the germline V gene, CDR1 is MNHEY and CDR2 is SMNVEV (reference sequence).

The V and J genes are TRBV30 and TRBJ2-7; 7 bases align to TRBD2. The CDR3 length is 15 residues. Trimming at V came to 0 bases and at J to 6 bases, leaving 11 bases not matched to a gene. CDR1 is GTSNPN, CDR2 SVGIG, per germline (reference sequence). This CDR3 reads CAWSVRREPNLEQYF. CDR3 DNA: TGTGCCTGGAGTGTAAGGCGGGAGCCAAACCTCGAGCAGTACTTC. Variable domain in full (rest from reference TRBV30 and TRBJ2-7): SQTIHQWPATLVQPVGSPLSLECTVEGTSNPNLYWYRQAAGRGLQLLFYSVGIGQISSEVPQNLSASRPQDRQFILSSKKLLLSDSGFYLCAWSVRREPNLEQYFGPGTRLTVT.

The J gene is TRBJ2-1, the V gene TRBV29-1; D remains ambiguous. The germline CDR1 and CDR2 sequences are SQVTM and ANQGSEA. The V end was cut by 6 bases, the J end by 9 bases, with 15 bases between. The CDR3 loop spans 12 amino acids. This chain's CDR3 is CSVAPGVAEQFF. CDR3 in DNA: TGCAGCGTAGCCCCCGGTGTCGCTGAGCAGTTCTTC.

CDR3 nucleotide sequence: TGTGCCAGCTCAACAGGGGGAAACACTGAAGCTTTCTTT. This gives the protein CASSTGGNTEAFF. The chain has TRBV18 and TRBJ1-1; 8 positions match TRBD1. Germline CDR1 and CDR2: KGHSH and LQKENI. This CDR3 contains 13 residues. Losses at the gene ends were 5 bases for V and 2 bases for J; bases not matched to a gene: 1. The whole variable domain, remainder taken from reference TRBV18 and TRBJ1-1, is NAGVMQNPRHLVRRRGQEARLRCSPMKGHSHVYWYRQLPEEGLKFMVYLQKENIIDESGMPKERFSAEFPKEGPSILRIQQVVRGDSAAYFCASSTGGNTEAFFGQGTRLTVV.